The rows below give T cell receptor beta chains drawn from one sample of a study of regulatory T cells in long-lasting Graves disease. TCRdb itself ran the multiplex PCR reads through MiXCR, one entry per CDR3 protein. The sample has about 620,000 distinct CDR3 sequences, roughly 15% seen once. These data also formed part of another study, on T cells in Graves' hyperthyroidism and ophthalmopathy.

Specimen: peripheral blood mononuclear cells (PBMCs), collected at new diagnosis, from a patient treated with antithyroid drugs. These receptors all stem from a woman aged 25 to 39 with Graves disease. Each CDR3 is given with its conserved first and last residue. D genes are given only for firm matches. Only part of the rows carry a size: once, few, many, or a class if the clone is expanded.

D	V	J	size	DNA	CDR3
NA	TRBV7-3	TRBJ2-7	few	TGTGCCAGCAGCCCCGGGACACCCCCTAACGAGCAGTACTTC	CASSPGTPPNEQYF
NA	TRBV28	TRBJ2-5	many	TGTGCCAGCAGTTTCGCGGGCGGAGAGACCCAGTACTTC	CASSFAGGETQYF
NA	TRBV20-1	TRBJ2-5	many	TGCAGTGCTAGACGAGGTGGGGAGACCCAGTACTTC	CSARRGGETQYF
NA	TRBV28	TRBJ1-2	many	TGTGCCAGCAGCCCGTTGGGACACGGGTATGGCTATGGCTACACCTTC	CASSPLGHGYGYGYTF
TRBD1	TRBV5-6	TRBJ2-7	NA	TGTGCCGGGTCCCGACAGGGTAACGAGCAGTACTTC	CAGSRQGNEQYF
NA	TRBV7-9	TRBJ1-1	many	TGTGCCAGCGGAGGGGGGAGCACTGAAGCTTTCTTT	CASGGGSTEAFF
TRBD2	TRBV6-1	TRBJ2-6	many	TGTGCCAGCAGTGAATGGGGGACTAGGACTGGGGCCAACGTCCTGACTTTC	CASSEWGTRTGANVLTF
NA	TRBV18	TRBJ2-7	NA	TGTGCCAGCTCAATCAAGGACGAGCAGTACTTC	CASSIKDEQYF
NA	TRBV20-1	TRBJ2-1	few	TGCAGTGCTACAGATCCTTTGACCCCCTCGGGTGAGCAGTTCTTC	CSATDPLTPSGEQFF
TRBD2	TRBV4-1	TRBJ2-3	NA	TGCGCCAGCAGCTCCTTACTTGGACTAGCGGGAGGGCGAAGCACAGATACGCAGTATTTT	CASSSLLGLAGGRSTDTQYF
NA	TRBV20-1	TRBJ2-5	few	TGCAGGGTTTTGGGGCTCTGGGGGGAGACCCAGTACTTC	CRVLGLWGETQYF
TRBD2	TRBV6-9	TRBJ2-1	many	TGTGCCAGCAGTTACAGCCTAGCGGGAGGCAATGAGCAGTTCTTC	CASSYSLAGGNEQFF